Detailed here is one TCR beta chain. This table comes from immunoSEQ multiplex PCR, and its TCRdb copy is limited to in-frame clones, with some not included. The table lists about 42,000 clones, around four fifths of them singletons. Trimming stripped 4 bases from V and 2 bases from J, with 15 bases between. Germline-derived CDR1 and CDR2 are SGHRS and YFSETQ. The CDR3 covers 16 residues. The sample is drawn from a study of T cell changes during pregnancy in multiple sclerosis. This chain connects TRBV5-1 to TRBJ2-2; D might be TRBD1 (5 bases). The TCR comes from a female donor with multiple sclerosis, enrolled in a pregnancy study. The input for sequencing was CD4+ T cells from peripheral blood mononuclear cells, taken before pregnancy. Here the CDR3 DNA reads TGCGCCAGCAGCCAGAGTCCCCAGGGCAACACCGGGGAGCTGTTTTTT. Protein product: CASSQSPQGNTGELFF.